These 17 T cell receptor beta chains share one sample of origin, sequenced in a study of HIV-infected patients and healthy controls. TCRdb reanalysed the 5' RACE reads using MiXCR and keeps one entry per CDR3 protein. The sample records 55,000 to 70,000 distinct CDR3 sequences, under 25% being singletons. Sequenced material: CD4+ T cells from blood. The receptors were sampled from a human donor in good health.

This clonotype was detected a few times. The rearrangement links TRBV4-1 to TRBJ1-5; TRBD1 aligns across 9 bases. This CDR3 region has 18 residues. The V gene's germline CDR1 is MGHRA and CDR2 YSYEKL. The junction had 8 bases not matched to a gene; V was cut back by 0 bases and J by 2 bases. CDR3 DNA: TGCGCCAGCAGCCAAGATCTGCGCCGGGACAGGGGCAATCAGCCCCAGCATTTT. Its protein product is CASSQDLRRDRGNQPQHF.

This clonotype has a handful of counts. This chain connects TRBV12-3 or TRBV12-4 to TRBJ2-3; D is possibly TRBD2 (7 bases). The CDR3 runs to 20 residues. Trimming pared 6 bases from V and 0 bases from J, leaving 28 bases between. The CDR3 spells CASSPRLGRERDTSTDTQYF. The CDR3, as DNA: TGTGCCAGCAGCCCACGGTTAGGGCGGGAGAGGGACACTAGCACAGATACGCAGTATTTT.

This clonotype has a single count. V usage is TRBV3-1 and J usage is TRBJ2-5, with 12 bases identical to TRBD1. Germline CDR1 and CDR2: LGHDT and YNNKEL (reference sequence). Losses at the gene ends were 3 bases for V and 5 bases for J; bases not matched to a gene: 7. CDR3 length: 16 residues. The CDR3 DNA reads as TGTGCCAGCAGCCATCGGGACAGGGGGCTAGGTGAGACCCAGTACTTC. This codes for CASSHRDRGLGETQYF.

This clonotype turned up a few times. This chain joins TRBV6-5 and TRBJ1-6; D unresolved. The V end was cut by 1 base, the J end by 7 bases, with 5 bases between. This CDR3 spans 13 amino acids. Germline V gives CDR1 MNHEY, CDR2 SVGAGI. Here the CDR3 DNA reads TGTGCCAGCAGTTACTTTCCGAATTCACCCCTCCACTTT. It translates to CASSYFPNSPLHF.

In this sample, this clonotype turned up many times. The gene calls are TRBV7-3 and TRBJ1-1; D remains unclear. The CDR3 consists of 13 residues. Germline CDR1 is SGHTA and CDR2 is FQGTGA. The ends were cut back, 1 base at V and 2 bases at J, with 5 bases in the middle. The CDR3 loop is CASSLNTNTEAFF. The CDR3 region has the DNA TGTGCCAGCAGCTTAAATACTAACACTGAAGCTTTCTTT.

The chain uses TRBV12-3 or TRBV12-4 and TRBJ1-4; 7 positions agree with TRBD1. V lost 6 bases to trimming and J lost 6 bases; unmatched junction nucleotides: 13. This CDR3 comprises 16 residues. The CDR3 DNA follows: TGTGCCAGCAGCCCATCGGAGGACAGGCGTTATGAAAAACTGTTTTTT. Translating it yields CASSPSEDRRYEKLFF.

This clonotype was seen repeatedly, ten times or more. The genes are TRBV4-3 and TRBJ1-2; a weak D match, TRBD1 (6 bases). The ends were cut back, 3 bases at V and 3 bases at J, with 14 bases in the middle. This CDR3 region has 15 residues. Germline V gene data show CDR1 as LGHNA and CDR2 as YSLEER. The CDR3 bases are TGCGCCAGCAGCCACGAACAGGGCGGGCACTATGGCTACACCTTC. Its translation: CASSHEQGGHYGYTF.

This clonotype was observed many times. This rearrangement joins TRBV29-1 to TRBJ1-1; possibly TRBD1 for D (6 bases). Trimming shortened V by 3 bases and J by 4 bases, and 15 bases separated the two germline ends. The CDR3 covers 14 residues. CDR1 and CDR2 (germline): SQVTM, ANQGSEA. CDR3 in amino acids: CSVDFRGEGTEAFF. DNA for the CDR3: TGCAGCGTTGACTTCAGGGGCGAGGGCACTGAAGCTTTCTTT.

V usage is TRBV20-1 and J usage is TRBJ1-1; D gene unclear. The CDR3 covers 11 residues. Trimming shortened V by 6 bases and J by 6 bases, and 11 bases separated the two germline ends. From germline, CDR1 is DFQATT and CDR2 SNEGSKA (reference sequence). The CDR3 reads CSAPGWAEAFF. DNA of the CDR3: TGCAGTGCCCCGGGGTGGGCTGAAGCTTTCTTT.

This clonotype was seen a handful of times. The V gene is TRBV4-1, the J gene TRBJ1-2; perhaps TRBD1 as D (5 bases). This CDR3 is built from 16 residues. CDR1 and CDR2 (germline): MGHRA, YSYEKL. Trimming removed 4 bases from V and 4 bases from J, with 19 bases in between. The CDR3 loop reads CASSRARTTRTYGYTF. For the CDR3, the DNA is TGCGCCAGCAGCCGGGCCCGGACAACGAGGACCTATGGCTACACCTTC.

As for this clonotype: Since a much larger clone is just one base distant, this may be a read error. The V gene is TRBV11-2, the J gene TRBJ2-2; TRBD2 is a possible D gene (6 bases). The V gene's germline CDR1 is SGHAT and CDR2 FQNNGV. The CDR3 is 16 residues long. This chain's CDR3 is CASSLDPRFLTGGLFF. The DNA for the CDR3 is TGTGCCAGCAGCTTAGATCCCCGATTTCTCACCGGGGGGCTGTTTTTT.

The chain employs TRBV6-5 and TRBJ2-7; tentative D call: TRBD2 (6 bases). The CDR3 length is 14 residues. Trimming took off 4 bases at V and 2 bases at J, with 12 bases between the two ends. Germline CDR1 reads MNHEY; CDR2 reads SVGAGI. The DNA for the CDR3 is TGTGCCAGCAGTTCCTCTCGCGGGACCTACGAGCAGTACTTC. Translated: CASSSSRGTYEQYF.

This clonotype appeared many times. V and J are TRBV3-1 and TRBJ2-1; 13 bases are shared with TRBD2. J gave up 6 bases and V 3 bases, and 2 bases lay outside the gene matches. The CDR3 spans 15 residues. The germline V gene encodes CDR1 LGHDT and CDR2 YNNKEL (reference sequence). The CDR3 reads CASSQWTSGSNEQFF. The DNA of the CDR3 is TGTGCCAGCAGCCAGTGGACTAGCGGGAGCAATGAGCAGTTCTTC.

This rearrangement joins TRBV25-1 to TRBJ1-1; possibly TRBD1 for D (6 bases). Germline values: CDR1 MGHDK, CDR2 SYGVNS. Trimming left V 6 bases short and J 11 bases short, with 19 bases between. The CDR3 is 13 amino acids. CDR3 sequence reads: CASREGQKTAAFF. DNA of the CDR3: TGTGCCAGCAGGGAGGGACAAAAAACAGCTGCTTTCTTT.

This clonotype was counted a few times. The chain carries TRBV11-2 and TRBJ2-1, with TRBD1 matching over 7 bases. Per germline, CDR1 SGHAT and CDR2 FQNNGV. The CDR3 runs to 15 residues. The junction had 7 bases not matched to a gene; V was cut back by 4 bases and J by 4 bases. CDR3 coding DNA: TGTGCCAGCAGCTCCAACAGGGGTTCATACAATGAGCAGTTCTTC. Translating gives CASSSNRGSYNEQFF.

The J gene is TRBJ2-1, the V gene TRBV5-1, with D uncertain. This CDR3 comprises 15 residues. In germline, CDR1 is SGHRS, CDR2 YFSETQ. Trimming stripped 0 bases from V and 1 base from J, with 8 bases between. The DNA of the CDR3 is TGCGCCAGCAGCTTGGCCACGCGGTCCTACAATGAGCAGTTCTTC. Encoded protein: CASSLATRSYNEQFF.

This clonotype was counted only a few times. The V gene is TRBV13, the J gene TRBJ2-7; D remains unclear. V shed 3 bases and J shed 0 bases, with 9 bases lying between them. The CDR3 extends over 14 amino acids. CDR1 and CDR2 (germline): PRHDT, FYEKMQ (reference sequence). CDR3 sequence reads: CASSFRRYSYEQYF. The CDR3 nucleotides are TGTGCCAGCAGCTTCCGGCGGTACTCCTACGAGCAGTACTTC.